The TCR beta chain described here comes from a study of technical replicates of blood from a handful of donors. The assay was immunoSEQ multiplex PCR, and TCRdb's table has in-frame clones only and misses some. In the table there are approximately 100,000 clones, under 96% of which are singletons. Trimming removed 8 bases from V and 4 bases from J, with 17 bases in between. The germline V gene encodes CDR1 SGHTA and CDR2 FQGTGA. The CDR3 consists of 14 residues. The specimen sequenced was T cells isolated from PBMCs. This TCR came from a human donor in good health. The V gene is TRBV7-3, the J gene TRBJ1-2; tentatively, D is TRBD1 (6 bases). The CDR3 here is CASRKGDGTYGYTF. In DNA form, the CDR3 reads TGTGCCAGCCGTAAGGGGGACGGAACCTATGGCTACACCTTC.